The clone carrying this T cell receptor (beta chain) was recorded a few times. J gave up 3 bases and V 3 bases, and 7 bases lay outside the gene matches. The germline gives CDR1 DFQATT, CDR2 SNEGSKA (reference sequence). CDR3 length: 14 amino acids. These data are taken from a study of T cells after yellow fever vaccination. At the level of the study: With SMART-Seq v4 Ultra Low Input, the fractions containing low cell numbers were prepared.

Production of TCR cDNA was by 5'RACE template switching, which also added a universal primer site and UMIs. MiXCR was run by TCRdb on the 5' RACE reads, yielding one entry per CDR3 protein. This table has about 300,000 distinct CDR3 sequences, roughly 9% appearing once. This chain uses TRBV20-1 with TRBJ2-7; 8 bases are shared with TRBD2. This receptor was obtained from a young man who received the YFV17D yellow fever vaccine. Sequences were derived from CD4+ T cells sorted from PBMCs, sampled 5 days after the yellow fever booster vaccination. CDR3 in DNA: TGCAGTGCTAGTTCGGGCGGGGGGATCTACGAGCAGTACGTC. Translating it yields CSASSGGGIYEQYV.